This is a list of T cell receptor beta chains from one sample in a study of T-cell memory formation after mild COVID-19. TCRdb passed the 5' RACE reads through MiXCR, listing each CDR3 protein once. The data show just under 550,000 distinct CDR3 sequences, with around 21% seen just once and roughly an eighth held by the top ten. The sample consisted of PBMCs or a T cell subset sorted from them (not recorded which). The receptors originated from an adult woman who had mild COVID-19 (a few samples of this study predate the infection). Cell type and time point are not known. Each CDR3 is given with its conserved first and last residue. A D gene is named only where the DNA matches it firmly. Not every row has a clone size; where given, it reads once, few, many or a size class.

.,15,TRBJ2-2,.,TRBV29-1,TGCAGCGTTGAAGGCACTCGATCGAACACCGGGGAGCTGTTTTTT,CSVEGTRSNTGELFF
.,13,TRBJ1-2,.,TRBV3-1,TGTGCCAGCAGCCGAGGGTCTGGCTATGGCTACACCTTC,CASSRGSGYGYTF
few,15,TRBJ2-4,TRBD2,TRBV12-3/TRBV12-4,TGTGCCAGCAGACTTAGCGGGGGGGCCAAAAACATTCAGTACTTC,CASRLSGGAKNIQYF
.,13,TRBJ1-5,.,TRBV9,TGTGCCAGCAGCCCCACGTCAAGTCAGCCCCAGCATTTT,CASSPTSSQPQHF
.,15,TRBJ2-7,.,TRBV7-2,TGTGCCAGCAGCTTGGAGGGGGCGGGGGCCTACGAGCAGTACTTC,CASSLEGAGAYEQYF
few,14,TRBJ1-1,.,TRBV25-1,TGTGCCAGCAGTGATTGGCAGTCCCCCACTGAAGCTTTCTTT,CASSDWQSPTEAFF
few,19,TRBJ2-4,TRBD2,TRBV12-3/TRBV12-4,TGTGCCAGCAGCAACCGCTTGGGACTAGCGGATTACGCCAAAAACATTCAGTACTTC,CASSNRLGLADYAKNIQYF
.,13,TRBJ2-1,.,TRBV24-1,TGTGCCACCAGTGATTTCGGACTCCTCGAGCAGTTCTTC,CATSDFGLLEQFF
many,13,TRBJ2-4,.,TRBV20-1,TGCAGTGCTTTCCAGCTCAGGGTTTTCCACTCCTACTTC,CSAFQLRVFHSYF
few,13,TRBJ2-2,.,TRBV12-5,TGTGCTTCCGGCAGGGCTCCCACCGGGGAGCTGTTTTTT,CASGRAPTGELFF